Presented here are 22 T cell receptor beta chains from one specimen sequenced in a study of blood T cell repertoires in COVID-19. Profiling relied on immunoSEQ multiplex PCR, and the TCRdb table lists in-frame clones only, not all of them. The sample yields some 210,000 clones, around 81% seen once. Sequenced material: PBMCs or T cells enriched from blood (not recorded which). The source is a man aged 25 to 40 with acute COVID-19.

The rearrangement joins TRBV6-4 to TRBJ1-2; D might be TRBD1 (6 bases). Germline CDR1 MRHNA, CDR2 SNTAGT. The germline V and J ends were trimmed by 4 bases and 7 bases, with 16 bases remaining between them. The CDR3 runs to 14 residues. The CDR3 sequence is CASSATGYGRGYTF. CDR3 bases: TGTGCCAGCAGTGCCACAGGGTACGGTCGTGGCTACACCTTC.

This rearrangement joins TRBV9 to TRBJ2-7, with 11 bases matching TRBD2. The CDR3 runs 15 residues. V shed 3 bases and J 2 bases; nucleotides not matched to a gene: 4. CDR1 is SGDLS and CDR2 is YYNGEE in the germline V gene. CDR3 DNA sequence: TGTGCCAGCAGCGCCAATAGCGGGGGGGCCTACGAGCAGTACTTC. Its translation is CASSANSGGAYEQYF.

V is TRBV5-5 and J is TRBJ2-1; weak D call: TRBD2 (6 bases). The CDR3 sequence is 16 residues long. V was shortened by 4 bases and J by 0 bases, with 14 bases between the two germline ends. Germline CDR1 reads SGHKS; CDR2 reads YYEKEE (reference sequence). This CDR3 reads CASSMGLFSSYNEQFF. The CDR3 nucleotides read TGTGCCAGCAGCATGGGACTCTTCAGCTCCTACAATGAGCAGTTCTTC.

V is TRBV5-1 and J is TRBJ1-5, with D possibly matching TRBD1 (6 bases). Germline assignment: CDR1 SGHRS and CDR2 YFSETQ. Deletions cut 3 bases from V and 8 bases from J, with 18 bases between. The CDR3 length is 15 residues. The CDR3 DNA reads TGCGCCAGCAGCTCTACGGCAGGGGCTGGTGAGCCCCAGCATTTT. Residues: CASSSTAGAGEPQHF. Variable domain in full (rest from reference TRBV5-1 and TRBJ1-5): KAGVTQTPRYLIKTRGQQVTLSCSPISGHRSVSWYQQTPGQGLQFLFEYFSETQRNKGNFPGRFSGRQFSNSRSEMNVSTLELGDSALYLCASSSTAGAGEPQHFGDGTRLSIL.

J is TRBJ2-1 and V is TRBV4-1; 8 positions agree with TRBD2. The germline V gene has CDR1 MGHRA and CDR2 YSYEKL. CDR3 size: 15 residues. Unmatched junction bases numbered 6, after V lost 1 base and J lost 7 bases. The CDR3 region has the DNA TGCGCCAGCAGCCAAGGACTAGCGAAGCAGAATGAGCAGTTCTTC. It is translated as CASSQGLAKQNEQFF.

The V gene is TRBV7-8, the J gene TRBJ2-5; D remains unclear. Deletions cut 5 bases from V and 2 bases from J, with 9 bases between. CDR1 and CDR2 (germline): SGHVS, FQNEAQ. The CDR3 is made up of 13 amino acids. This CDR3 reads CASSRRVQETQYF. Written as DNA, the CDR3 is TGTGCCAGCAGCCGACGGGTTCAAGAGACCCAGTACTTC.

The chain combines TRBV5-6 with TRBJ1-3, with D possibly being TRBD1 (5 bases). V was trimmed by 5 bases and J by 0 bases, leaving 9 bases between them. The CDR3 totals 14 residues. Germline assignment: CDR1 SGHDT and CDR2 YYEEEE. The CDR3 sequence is CASRRQNSGNTIYF. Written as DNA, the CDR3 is TGTGCCAGCAGGCGACAGAACTCTGGAAACACCATATATTTT.

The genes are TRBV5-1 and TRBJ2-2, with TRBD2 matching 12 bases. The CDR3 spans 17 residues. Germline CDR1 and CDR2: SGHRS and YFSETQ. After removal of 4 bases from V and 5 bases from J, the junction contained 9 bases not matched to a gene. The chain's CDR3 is CASSPTSGGPGTGELFF. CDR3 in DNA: TGCGCCAGCAGCCCTACTAGCGGGGGGCCGGGAACCGGGGAGCTGTTTTTT. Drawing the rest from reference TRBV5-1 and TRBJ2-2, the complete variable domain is KAGVTQTPRYLIKTRGQQVTLSCSPISGHRSVSWYQQTPGQGLQFLFEYFSETQRNKGNFPGRFSGRQFSNSRSEMNVSTLELGDSALYLCASSPTSGGPGTGELFFGEGSRLTVL.

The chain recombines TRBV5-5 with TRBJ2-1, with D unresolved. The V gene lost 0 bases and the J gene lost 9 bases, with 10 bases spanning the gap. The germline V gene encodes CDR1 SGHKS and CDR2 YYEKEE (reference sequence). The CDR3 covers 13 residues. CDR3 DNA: TGTGCCAGCAGCTTGGTCGGGTATTTTGAGCAGTTCTTC. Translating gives CASSLVGYFEQFF.

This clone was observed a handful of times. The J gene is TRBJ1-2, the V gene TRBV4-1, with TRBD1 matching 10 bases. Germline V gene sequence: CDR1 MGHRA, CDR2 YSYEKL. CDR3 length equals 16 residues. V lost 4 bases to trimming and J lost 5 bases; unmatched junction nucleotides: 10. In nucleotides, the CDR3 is TGCGCCAGCAGCCCAGACTCGGACAGGGGGAAGTATGGCTACACCTTC. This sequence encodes CASSPDSDRGKYGYTF.

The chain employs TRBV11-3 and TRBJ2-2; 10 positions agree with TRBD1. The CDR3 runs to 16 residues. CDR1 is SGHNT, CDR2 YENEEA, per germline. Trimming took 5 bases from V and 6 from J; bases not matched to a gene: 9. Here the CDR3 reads CASSDRDRGLSGELFF. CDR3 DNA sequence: TGTGCCAGCAGCGACCGGGACAGGGGTCTCTCCGGGGAGCTGTTTTTT.

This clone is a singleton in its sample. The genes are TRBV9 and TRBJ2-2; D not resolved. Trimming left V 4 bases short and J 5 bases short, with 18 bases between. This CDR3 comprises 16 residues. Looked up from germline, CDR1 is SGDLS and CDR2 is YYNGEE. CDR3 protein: CASSPQHWSGTGELFF. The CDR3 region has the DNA TGTGCCAGCAGCCCCCAGCACTGGTCGGGTACCGGGGAGCTGTTTTTT.

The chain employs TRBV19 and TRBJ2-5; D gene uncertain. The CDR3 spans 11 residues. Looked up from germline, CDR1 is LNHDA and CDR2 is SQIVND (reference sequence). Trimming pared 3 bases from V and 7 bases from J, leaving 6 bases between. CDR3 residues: CASSMTGTQYF. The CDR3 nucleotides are TGTGCCAGTAGTATGACGGGGACCCAGTACTTC.

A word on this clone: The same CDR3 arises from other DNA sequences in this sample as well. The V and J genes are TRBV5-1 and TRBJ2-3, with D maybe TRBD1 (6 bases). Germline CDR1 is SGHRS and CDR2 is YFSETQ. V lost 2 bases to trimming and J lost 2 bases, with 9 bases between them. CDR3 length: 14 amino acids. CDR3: CASSLGQYTDTQYF. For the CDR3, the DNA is TGCGCCAGCAGCTTAGGACAGTACACAGATACGCAGTATTTT.

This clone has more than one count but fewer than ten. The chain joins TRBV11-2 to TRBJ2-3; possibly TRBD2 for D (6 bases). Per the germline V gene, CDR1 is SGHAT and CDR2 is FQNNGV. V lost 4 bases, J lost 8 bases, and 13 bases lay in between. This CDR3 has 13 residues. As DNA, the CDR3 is TGTGCCAGCAGCTCGGGGACTTCTGTTACGCAGTATTTT. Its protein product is CASSSGTSVTQYF.

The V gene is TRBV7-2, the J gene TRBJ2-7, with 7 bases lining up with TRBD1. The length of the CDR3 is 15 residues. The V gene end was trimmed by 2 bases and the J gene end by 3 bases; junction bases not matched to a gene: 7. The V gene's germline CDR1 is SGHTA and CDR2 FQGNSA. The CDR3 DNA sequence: TGTGCCAGCAGCTTATTAGGGACAGCCCACTACGAGCAGTACTTC. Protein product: CASSLLGTAHYEQYF.

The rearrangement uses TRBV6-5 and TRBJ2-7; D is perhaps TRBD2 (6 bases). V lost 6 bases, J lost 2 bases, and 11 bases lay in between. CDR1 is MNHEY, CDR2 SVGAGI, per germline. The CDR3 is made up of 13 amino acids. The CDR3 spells CASSRERTYEQYF. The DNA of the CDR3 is TGTGCCAGCAGCCGGGAGCGGACCTACGAGCAGTACTTC.

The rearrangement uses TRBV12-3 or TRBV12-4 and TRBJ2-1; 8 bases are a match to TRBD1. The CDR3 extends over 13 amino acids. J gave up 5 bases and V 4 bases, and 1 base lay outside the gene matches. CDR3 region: CASSSRGHNEQFF. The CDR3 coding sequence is TGTGCCAGCAGTTCCAGGGGGCACAATGAGCAGTTCTTC.

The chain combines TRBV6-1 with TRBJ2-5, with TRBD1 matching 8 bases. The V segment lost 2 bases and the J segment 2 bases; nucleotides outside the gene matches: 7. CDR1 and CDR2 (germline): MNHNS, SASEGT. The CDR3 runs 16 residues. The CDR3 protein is CASSELTGGAQETQYF. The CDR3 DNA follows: TGTGCCAGCAGTGAACTCACAGGGGGAGCACAAGAGACCCAGTACTTC.

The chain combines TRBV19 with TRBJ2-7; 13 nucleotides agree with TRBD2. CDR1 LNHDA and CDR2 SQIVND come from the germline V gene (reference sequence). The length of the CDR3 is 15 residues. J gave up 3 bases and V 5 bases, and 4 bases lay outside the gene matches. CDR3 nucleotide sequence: TGTGCCAGTAGTCCCGGGACTAGCGGGGTCTACGAGCAGTACTTC. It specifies CASSPGTSGVYEQYF.

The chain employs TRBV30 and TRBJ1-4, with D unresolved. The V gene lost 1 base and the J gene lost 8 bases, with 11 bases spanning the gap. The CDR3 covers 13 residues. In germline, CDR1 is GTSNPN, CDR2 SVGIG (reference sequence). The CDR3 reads CAWSGLWEEKLFF. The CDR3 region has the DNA TGTGCCTGGAGTGGACTTTGGGAGGAAAAACTGTTTTTT.

The CDR3 protein is CASSHAGTEAFF. CDR3 coding DNA: TGCGCCAGCAGCCACGCAGGCACTGAAGCTTTCTTT. The chain uses TRBV4-1 and TRBJ1-1; D not certain. Germline CDR1 reads MGHRA; CDR2 reads YSYEKL. The ends were cut back, 3 bases at V and 4 bases at J, with 6 bases in the middle. The CDR3 loop spans 12 amino acids.